What follows are 23 T cell receptor beta chains derived from one specimen sequenced in a study of blood T cell repertoires in COVID-19. The repertoire was sequenced with immunoSEQ multiplex PCR; TCRdb's copy has only in-frame clones and lacks some. The sample contains around 250,000 clones, 70% to 90% of which appear only once. The sample comprised PBMCs or T cells enriched from blood (not recorded which). Receptor source: a woman between 50 and 59 years old who had recovered from COVID-19.

This clone was counted a few times. The CDR3 region is CASSKGSNQPQHF. For the CDR3, the DNA is TGTGCCAGTAGTAAGGGGAGCAATCAGCCCCAGCATTTT. This chain uses TRBV19 with TRBJ1-5, with D maybe TRBD1 (5 bases). Germline loops: CDR1 LNHDA, CDR2 SQIVND (reference sequence). The CDR3 is made up of 13 amino acids. V was cut by 4 bases and J by 1 base, with 5 bases left in between.

V usage is TRBV28 and J usage is TRBJ1-2, with D maybe TRBD1 (5 bases). With 5 bases removed from V and 4 bases from J, the gap between germline ends came to 20 bases. The CDR3 is 16 amino acids. Germline V gives CDR1 MDHEN, CDR2 SYDVKM. CDR3 residues: CASSLIMGGGPYGYTF. CDR3 sequence (DNA): TGTGCCAGCAGTCTAATTATGGGGGGAGGTCCCTATGGCTACACCTTC.

The chain employs TRBV2 and TRBJ2-2; no clear D gene. Trimming took off 6 bases at V and 0 bases at J, with 8 bases between the two ends. The CDR3 runs to 14 residues. Germline CDR1 and CDR2: SNHLY and FYNNEI. The CDR3 sequence is CASRQEPNTGELFF. The CDR3, as DNA: TGTGCCAGCAGGCAGGAACCGAACACCGGGGAGCTGTTTTTT.

The rearrangement joins TRBV27 to TRBJ2-7; 12 bases are a match to TRBD2. The CDR3 runs 16 residues. Losses at the gene ends were 4 bases for V and 0 bases for J; bases not matched to a gene: 4. Germline CDR1 is MNHEY and CDR2 is SMNVEV (reference sequence). CDR3 protein: CASSSLAGGSSYEQYF. In DNA, the CDR3 is TGTGCCAGCAGTTCGCTAGCGGGGGGGAGCTCCTACGAGCAGTACTTC.

The genes are TRBV6-6 and TRBJ2-2; 9 nucleotides match TRBD1. The CDR3 loop spans 16 amino acids. The V gene's germline CDR1 is MNHNY and CDR2 SVGAGI (reference sequence). V gave up 2 bases and J gave up 7 bases; unmatched junction bases: 8. The CDR3 nucleotides read TGTGCCAGCAGTTACCCCGGACAGGGGAGGGACGGGGAGCTGTTTTTT. It codes for CASSYPGQGRDGELFF.

The chain uses TRBV7-2 and TRBJ2-7; 8 bases are shared with TRBD1. Germline CDR1 reads SGHTA; CDR2 reads FQGNSA. V was pared by 2 bases and J by 6 bases, with 3 bases of the junction left unmatched. The CDR3 has 13 residues. CDR3 residues: CASSLNGQGEQYF. The CDR3 nucleotides read TGTGCCAGCAGCTTAAACGGACAGGGCGAGCAGTACTTC.

V and J are TRBV18 and TRBJ2-3, with 9 bases aligning to TRBD2. CDR3 length: 18 amino acids. Germline V gives CDR1 KGHSH, CDR2 LQKENI. Losses at the gene ends were 4 bases for V and 2 bases for J; bases not matched to a gene: 13. The CDR3: CASSLILAGATHTDTQYF. In DNA, the CDR3 is TGTGCCAGCTCACTGATTTTAGCGGGAGCGACTCACACAGATACGCAGTATTTT.

The CDR3 DNA is TGTGCCAGCAGTGAGGTGGCCGTGAACACTGAAGCTTTCTTT. This gives the protein CASSEVAVNTEAFF. This chain joins TRBV2 and TRBJ1-1; D ambiguous. Germline CDR1 is SNHLY and CDR2 is FYNNEI. V lost 3 bases to trimming and J lost 0 bases, with 8 bases between them. This CDR3 contains 14 residues.

The chain uses TRBV12-5 and TRBJ1-2; a weak D match, TRBD1 (5 bases). The germline V and J ends were trimmed by 0 bases and 8 bases, with 10 bases remaining between them. This CDR3 comprises 13 residues. CDR1 and CDR2 from the germline V gene are LGHNT and FRNRAP. The CDR3 region has the DNA TGTGCTAGTGGTTTGGTCGGGACTTACGGCTACACCTTC. Translated: CASGLVGTYGYTF. The full variable domain, rest sourced from reference TRBV12-5 and TRBJ1-2, is DARVTQTPRHKVTEMGQEVTMRCQPILGHNTVFWYRQTMMQGLELLAYFRNRAPLDDSGMPKDRFSAEMPDATLATLKIQPSEPRDSAVYFCASGLVGTYGYTFGSGTRLTVV.

The chain carries TRBV5-1 and TRBJ1-1; the D gene is possibly TRBD1 (6 bases). Trimming took off 0 bases at V and 7 bases at J, with 10 bases between the two ends. The germline V gene encodes CDR1 SGHRS and CDR2 YFSETQ. There are 13 residues in the CDR3. The chain's CDR3 is CASSLGVGGEAFF. The CDR3 DNA reads TGCGCCAGCAGCTTGGGCGTAGGGGGTGAAGCTTTCTTT. The full variable domain, its missing parts supplied by reference TRBV5-1 and TRBJ1-1, is KAGVTQTPRYLIKTRGQQVTLSCSPISGHRSVSWYQQTPGQGLQFLFEYFSETQRNKGNFPGRFSGRQFSNSRSEMNVSTLELGDSALYLCASSLGVGGEAFFGQGTRLTVV.

V usage is TRBV10-2 and J usage is TRBJ1-6, with D unresolved. CDR1 is WSHSY, CDR2 SAAADI, per germline. The CDR3 is 13 residues long. Trimming shortened V by 5 bases and J by 1 base, and 3 bases separated the two germline ends. CDR3 amino acids: CASSLSYNSPLHF. The DNA for the CDR3 is TGCGCCAGCAGTCTATCCTATAATTCACCCCTCCACTTT.

The J gene is TRBJ2-7, the V gene TRBV27; 10 bases agree with TRBD1. There are 17 residues in the CDR3. From germline, CDR1 is MNHEY and CDR2 SMNVEV (reference sequence). V dropped 2 bases and J dropped 0; count of bases not matched to a gene: 7. CDR3 nucleotides: TGTGCCAGCAGTTTACTAGCCGGGACAGGGGTCTCCTACGAGCAGTACTTC. It yields the protein CASSLLAGTGVSYEQYF.

The chain has TRBV7-8 and TRBJ2-7; 7 nucleotides align to TRBD2. V lost 5 bases to trimming and J lost 1 base; unmatched junction nucleotides: 11. The CDR3 has 16 residues. Germline V lookup: CDR1 SGHVS, CDR2 FQNEAQ. In DNA, the CDR3 is TGTGCCAGCAGCGTCCAAACCGGGACTAAATCCTACGAGCAGTACTTC. Residues: CASSVQTGTKSYEQYF.

This clone appeared a few times. The chain uses TRBV28 and TRBJ2-1, with 12 bases aligning to TRBD2. Germline V gene data show CDR1 as MDHEN and CDR2 as SYDVKM. Trimming took 4 bases from V and 1 from J; bases not matched to a gene: 5. This CDR3 contains 17 residues. DNA for the CDR3: TGTGCCAGCAGTTACCCGACTAGCGGGAGTTCCTACAATGAGCAGTTCTTC. This gives the protein CASSYPTSGSSYNEQFF.

The sample holds a few counts of this clone. V usage is TRBV28 and J usage is TRBJ2-2; 7 bases align to TRBD1. With V trimmed by 6 bases and J by 5 bases, 12 bases remained unmatched. CDR3 length equals 16 residues. Germline CDR1 MDHEN, CDR2 SYDVKM. CDR3: CASSNLRTGDTGELFF. The CDR3 DNA sequence: TGTGCCAGCAGCAACCTCCGGACAGGTGATACCGGGGAGCTGTTTTTT.

The gene calls are TRBV30 and TRBJ2-7; 8 bases map to TRBD2. The V gene end was trimmed by 2 bases and the J gene end by 4 bases; junction bases not matched to a gene: 10. This CDR3 region has 15 residues. The germline V gene encodes CDR1 GTSNPN and CDR2 SVGIG (reference sequence). This chain's CDR3 is CAWSRGGGPAYEQYF. The DNA for the CDR3 is TGTGCCTGGAGTCGGGGCGGGGGGCCCGCGTACGAGCAGTACTTC. The full variable domain, rest sourced from reference TRBV30 and TRBJ2-7, is SQTIHQWPATLVQPVGSPLSLECTVEGTSNPNLYWYRQAAGRGLQLLFYSVGIGQISSEVPQNLSASRPQDRQFILSSKKLLLSDSGFYLCAWSRGGGPAYEQYFGPGTRLTVT.

This chain uses TRBV27 with TRBJ2-2, with TRBD1 as a possible D gene (6 bases). This CDR3 has 12 residues. Looked up from germline, CDR1 is MNHEY and CDR2 is SMNVEV (reference sequence). V was trimmed by 4 bases and J by 13 bases, leaving 13 bases between them. The CDR3 DNA is TGTGCCAGCAGTTCCACAGGGTACCGGCTGTTTTTT. Residues: CASSSTGYRLFF.

The V and J genes are TRBV7-9 and TRBJ2-3, with TRBD1 identical over 10 bases. The CDR3 is made up of 15 amino acids. J was trimmed by 4 bases and V by 5 bases; bases with no gene match: 6. In germline, CDR1 is SEHNR, CDR2 FQNEAQ (reference sequence). The CDR3 nucleotides are TGTGCCAGCAGCCCCCAAGGGACAGGGGCAGATACGCAGTATTTT. It translates to CASSPQGTGADTQYF.

V is TRBV27 and J is TRBJ2-7; 8 positions agree with TRBD1. Trimming took 0 bases from V and 5 from J; bases not matched to a gene: 6. The germline V gene has CDR1 MNHEY and CDR2 SMNVEV (reference sequence). The CDR3 is made up of 15 amino acids. This CDR3 reads CASSLSGRGQDEQYF. CDR3 DNA sequence: TGTGCCAGCAGTTTATCGGGCAGGGGGCAGGACGAGCAGTACTTC.

The rearrangement uses TRBV5-4 and TRBJ2-3; 11 bases are a match to TRBD2. The CDR3 totals 16 residues. V gave up 2 bases and J gave up 4 bases; unmatched junction bases: 6. Germline CDR1 is SGHNT and CDR2 is YYREEE (reference sequence). In DNA form, the CDR3 reads TGTGCCAGCAGCTTTTTAGCGGGAGGGGGCTCAGATACGCAGTATTTT. Protein product: CASSFLAGGGSDTQYF.

V gene TRBV10-3 combines with J gene TRBJ1-2; 9 nucleotides line up with TRBD1. J gave up 1 base and V 11 bases, and 17 bases lay outside the gene matches. The CDR3 has 17 residues. Germline V gene sequence: CDR1 ENHRY, CDR2 SYGVKD. The CDR3 sequence: CAAVETPGQGRNYGYTF. CDR3 DNA: TGTGCCGCCGTAGAGACCCCGGGACAGGGTCGTAACTATGGCTACACCTTC.

This sequence joins TRBV10-1 and TRBJ2-2, with 9 bases identical to TRBD2. V dropped 4 bases and J dropped 7; count of bases not matched to a gene: 13. There are 17 residues in the CDR3. CDR1 and CDR2 from the germline V gene are WNHNN and SYGVQD (reference sequence). In nucleotides, the CDR3 is TGCGCCAGCAGTGTGGCAGCGGGAGGACCGAGGGGCGGGGAGCTGTTTTTT. This gives the protein CASSVAAGGPRGGELFF.

This clone was observed a handful of times. The genes are TRBV10-1 and TRBJ1-1, with TRBD1 identical over 7 bases. The CDR3 totals 15 residues. V dropped 6 bases and J dropped 4; count of bases not matched to a gene: 11. Germline V gene data show CDR1 as WNHNN and CDR2 as SYGVQD (reference sequence). In DNA form, the CDR3 reads TGCGCCAGCAGCGAATATCCGACAGGGAGCACTGAAGCTTTCTTT. It encodes CASSEYPTGSTEAFF.